This T cell receptor (beta chain) derives from a study of control samples from healthy donors and cancer patients. Here immunoSEQ multiplex PCR was the method, and the copy in TCRdb shows in-frame clones only, minus some. This sample has about 120,000 clones; 89% occur once, and the top ten carry roughly 40%. V lost 0 bases, J lost 7 bases, and 5 bases stayed unmatched. The CDR3 is 15 residues long. Germline-derived CDR1 and CDR2 are MNHEY and SMNVEV (reference sequence). V usage is TRBV27 and J usage is TRBJ2-1; 8 bases fit TRBD2. The sample was blood. The sequence was collected from a man in his forties or fifties in good health. The CDR3 region is CASSLSSGAVNEQFF. The CDR3 DNA sequence: TGTGCCAGCAGTTTATCTAGCGGGGCGGTGAATGAGCAGTTCTTC.